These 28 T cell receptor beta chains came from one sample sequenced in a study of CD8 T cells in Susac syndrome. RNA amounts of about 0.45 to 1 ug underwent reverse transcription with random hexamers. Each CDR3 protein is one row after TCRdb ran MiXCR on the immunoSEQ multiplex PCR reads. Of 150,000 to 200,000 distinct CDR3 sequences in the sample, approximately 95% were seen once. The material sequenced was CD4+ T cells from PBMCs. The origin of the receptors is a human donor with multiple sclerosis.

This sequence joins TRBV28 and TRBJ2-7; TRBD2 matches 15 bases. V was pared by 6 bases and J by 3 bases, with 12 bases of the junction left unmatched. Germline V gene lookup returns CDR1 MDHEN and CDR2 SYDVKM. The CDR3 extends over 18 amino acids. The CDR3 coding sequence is TGTGCCAGCAGCACTGGGACTAGCGGGAGGTTGGGACTCTACGAGCAGTACTTC. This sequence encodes CASSTGTSGRLGLYEQYF.

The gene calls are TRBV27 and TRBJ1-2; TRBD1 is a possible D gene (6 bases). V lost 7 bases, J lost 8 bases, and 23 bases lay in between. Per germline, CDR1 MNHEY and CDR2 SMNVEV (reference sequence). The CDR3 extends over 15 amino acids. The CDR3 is CASTSFLRGSGGYTF. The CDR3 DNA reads TGTGCCAGCACATCCTTCTTGAGGGGGTCGGGAGGCTACACCTTC.

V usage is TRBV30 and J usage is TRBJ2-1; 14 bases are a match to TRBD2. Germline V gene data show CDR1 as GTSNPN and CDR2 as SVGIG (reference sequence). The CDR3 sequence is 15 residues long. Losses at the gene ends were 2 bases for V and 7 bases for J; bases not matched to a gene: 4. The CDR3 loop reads CAWSPGTSGRNEQFF. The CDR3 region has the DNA TGTGCCTGGAGTCCGGGGACTAGCGGGAGAAATGAGCAGTTCTTC.

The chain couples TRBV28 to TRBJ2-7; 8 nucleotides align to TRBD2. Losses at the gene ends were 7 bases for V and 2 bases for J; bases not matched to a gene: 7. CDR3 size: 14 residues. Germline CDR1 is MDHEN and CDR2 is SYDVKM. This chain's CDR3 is CASKAGGAPYEQYF. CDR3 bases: TGTGCCAGCAAAGCCGGGGGGGCTCCCTACGAGCAGTACTTC.

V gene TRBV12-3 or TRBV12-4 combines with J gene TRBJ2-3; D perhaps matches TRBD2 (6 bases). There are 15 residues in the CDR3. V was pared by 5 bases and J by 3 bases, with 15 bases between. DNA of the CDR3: TGTGCCAGCAGTCTGACTCGGGCGGGAACAGATACGCAGTATTTT. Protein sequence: CASSLTRAGTDTQYF.

CDR3 residues: CASGPRQTGSYGYTF. CDR3 bases: TGTGCCAGCGGGCCGCGACAGACCGGATCCTATGGCTACACCTTC. The chain recombines TRBV2 with TRBJ1-2; TRBD1 is a possible D gene (5 bases). The CDR3 loop spans 15 amino acids. Between the trimmed V and J ends, which lost 8 bases and 4 bases, there was a span of 20 bases. Germline loops: CDR1 SNHLY, CDR2 FYNNEI. Full variable domain (remainder filled in from reference TRBV2 and TRBJ1-2): EPEVTQTPSHQVTQMGQEVILRCVPISNHLYFYWYRQILGQKVEFLVSFYNNEISEKSEIFDDQFSVERPDGSNFTLKIRSTKLEDSAMYFCASGPRQTGSYGYTFGSGTRLTVV.

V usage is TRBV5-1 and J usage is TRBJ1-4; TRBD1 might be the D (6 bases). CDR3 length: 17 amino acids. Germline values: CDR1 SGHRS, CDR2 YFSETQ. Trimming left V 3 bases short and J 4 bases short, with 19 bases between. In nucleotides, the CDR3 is TGCGCCAGCAGCTGGGGAAGCAGGGGAAGGCTTAATGAAAAACTGTTTTTT. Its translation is CASSWGSRGRLNEKLFF.

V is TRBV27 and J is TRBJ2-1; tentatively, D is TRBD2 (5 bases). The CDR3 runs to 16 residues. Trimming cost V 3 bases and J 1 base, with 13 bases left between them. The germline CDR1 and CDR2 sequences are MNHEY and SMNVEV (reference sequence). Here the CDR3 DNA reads TGTGCCAGCAGTTTTTTTCCAAGGAGGTCCTACAATGAGCAGTTCTTC. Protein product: CASSFFPRRSYNEQFF.

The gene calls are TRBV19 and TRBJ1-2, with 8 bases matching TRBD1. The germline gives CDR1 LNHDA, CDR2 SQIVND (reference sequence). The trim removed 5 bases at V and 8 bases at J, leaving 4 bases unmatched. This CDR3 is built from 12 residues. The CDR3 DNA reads TGTGCCAGTAGTGTGGACAGGGACGGCTACACCTTC. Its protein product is CASSVDRDGYTF.

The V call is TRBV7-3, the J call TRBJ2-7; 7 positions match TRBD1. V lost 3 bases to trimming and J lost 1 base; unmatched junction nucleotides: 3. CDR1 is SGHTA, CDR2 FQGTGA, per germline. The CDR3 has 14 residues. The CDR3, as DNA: TGTGCCAGCAGCTTTTCGGGACAGTCCTACGAGCAGTACTTC. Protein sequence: CASSFSGQSYEQYF.

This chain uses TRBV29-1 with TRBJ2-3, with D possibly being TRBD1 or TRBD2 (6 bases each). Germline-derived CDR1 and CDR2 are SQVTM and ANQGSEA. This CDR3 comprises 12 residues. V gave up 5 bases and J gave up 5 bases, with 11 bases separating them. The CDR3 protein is CSVKGGGDTQYF. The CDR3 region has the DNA TGCAGCGTTAAGGGGGGAGGAGATACGCAGTATTTT.

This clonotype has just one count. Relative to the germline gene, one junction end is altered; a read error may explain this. CDR3 bases: TGTGCCAGCAGGGAAGACTCAAATGAGCAGTTCTTC. Translating gives CASREDSNEQFF. The rearrangement joins TRBV2 to TRBJ2-1; D is unclear. Germline V gene lookup returns CDR1 SNHLY and CDR2 FYNNEI. The CDR3 contains 12 residues.

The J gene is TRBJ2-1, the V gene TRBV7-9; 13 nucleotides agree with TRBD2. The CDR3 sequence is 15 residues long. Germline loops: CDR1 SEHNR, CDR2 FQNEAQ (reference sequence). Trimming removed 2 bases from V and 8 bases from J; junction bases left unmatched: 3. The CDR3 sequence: CASSLKLAGGDEQFF. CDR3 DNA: TGTGCCAGCAGCTTAAAACTAGCGGGAGGGGATGAGCAGTTCTTC.

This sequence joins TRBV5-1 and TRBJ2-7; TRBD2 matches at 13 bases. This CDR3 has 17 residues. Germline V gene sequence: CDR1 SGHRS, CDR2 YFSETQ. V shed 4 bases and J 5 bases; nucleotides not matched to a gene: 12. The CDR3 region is CASSLGLAGDSFHEQYF. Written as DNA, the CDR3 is TGCGCCAGCAGCCTAGGACTAGCGGGAGACTCGTTTCACGAGCAGTACTTC.

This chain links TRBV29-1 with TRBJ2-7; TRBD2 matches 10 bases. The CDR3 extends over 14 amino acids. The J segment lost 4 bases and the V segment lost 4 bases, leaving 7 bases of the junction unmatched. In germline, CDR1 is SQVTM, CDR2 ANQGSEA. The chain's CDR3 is CSVAVASGRYEQYF. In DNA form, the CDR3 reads TGCAGCGTTGCGGTAGCTAGCGGGAGATACGAGCAGTACTTC.

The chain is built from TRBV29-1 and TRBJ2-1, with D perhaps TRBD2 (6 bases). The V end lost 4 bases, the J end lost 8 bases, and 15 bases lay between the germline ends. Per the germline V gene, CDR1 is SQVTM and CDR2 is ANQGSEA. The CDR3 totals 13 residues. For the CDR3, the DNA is TGCAGCGTTGCAAAAACTAGCATCCATGAGCAGTTCTTC. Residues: CSVAKTSIHEQFF.

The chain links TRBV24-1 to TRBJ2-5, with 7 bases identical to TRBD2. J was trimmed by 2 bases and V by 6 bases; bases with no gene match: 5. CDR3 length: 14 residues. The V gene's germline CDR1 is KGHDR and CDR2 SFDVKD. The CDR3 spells CATSPGGNQETQYF. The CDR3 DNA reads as TGTGCCACCAGTCCCGGGGGGAATCAAGAGACCCAGTACTTC.

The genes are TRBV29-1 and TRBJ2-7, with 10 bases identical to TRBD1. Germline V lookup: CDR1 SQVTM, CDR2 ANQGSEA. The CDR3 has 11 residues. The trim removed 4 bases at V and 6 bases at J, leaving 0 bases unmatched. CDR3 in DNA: TGCAGCGTTGGACAGGGGGCCGAGCAGTACTTC. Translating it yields CSVGQGAEQYF.

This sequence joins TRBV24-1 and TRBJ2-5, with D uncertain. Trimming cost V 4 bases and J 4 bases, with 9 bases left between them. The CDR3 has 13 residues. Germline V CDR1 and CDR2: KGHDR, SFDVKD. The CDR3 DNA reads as TGTGCCACCAGTGACCCGAACGGAGAGACCCAGTACTTC. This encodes CATSDPNGETQYF.

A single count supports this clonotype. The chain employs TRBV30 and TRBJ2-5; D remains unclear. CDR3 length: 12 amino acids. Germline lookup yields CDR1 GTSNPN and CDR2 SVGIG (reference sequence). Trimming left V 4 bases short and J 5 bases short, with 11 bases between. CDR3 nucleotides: TGTGCCTGGAACGCGGTCAGGGAGACCCAGTACTTC. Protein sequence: CAWNAVRETQYF.

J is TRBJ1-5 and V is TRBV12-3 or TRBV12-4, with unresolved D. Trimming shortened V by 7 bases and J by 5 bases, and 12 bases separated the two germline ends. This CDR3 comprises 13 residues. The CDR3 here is CASTLDRYQPQHF. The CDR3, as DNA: TGTGCCAGCACCCTCGACCGGTATCAGCCCCAGCATTTT.

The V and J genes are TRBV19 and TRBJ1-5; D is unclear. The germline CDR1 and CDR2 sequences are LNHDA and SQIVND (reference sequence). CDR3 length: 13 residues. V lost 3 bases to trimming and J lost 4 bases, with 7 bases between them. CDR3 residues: CASSMWGNQPQHF. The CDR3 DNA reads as TGTGCCAGTAGTATGTGGGGAAATCAGCCCCAGCATTTT.

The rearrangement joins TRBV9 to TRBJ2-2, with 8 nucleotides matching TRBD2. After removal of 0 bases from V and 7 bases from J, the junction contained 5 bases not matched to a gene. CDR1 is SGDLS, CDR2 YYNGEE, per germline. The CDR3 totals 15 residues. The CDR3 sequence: CASSVGGRYNGELFF. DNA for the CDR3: TGTGCCAGCAGCGTAGGCGGGAGGTATAACGGGGAGCTGTTTTTT.

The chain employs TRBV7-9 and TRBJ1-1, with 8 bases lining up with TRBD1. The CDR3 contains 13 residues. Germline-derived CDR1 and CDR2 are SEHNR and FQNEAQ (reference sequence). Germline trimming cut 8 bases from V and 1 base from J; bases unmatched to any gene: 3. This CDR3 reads CASAGGWNTEAFF. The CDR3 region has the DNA TGTGCCAGCGCAGGGGGCTGGAACACTGAAGCTTTCTTT. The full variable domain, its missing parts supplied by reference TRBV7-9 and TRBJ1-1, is DTGVSQNPRHKITKRGQNVTFRCDPISEHNRLYWYRQTLGQGPEFLTYFQNEAQLEKSRLLSDRFSAERPKGSFSTLEIQRTEQGDSAMYLCASAGGWNTEAFFGQGTRLTVV.

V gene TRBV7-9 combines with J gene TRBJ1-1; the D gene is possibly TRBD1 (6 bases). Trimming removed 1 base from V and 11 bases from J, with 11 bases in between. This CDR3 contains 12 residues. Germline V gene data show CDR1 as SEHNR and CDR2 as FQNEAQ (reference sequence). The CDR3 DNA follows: TGTGCCAGCAGCTTAGATTACAGGGATGCTTTCTTT. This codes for CASSLDYRDAFF.

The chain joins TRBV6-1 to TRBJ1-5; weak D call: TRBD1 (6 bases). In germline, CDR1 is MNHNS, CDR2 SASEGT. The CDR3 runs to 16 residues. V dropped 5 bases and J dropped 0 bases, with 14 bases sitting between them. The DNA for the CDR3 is TGTGCCAGCAGTCAACAGGGAGGGTATAGCAATCAGCCCCAGCATTTT. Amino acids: CASSQQGGYSNQPQHF.

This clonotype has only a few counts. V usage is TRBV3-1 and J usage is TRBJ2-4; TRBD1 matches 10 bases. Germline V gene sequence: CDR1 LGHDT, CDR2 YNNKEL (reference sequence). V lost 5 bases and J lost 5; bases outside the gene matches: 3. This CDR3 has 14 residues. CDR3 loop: CASSFGTGENIQYF. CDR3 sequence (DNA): TGTGCCAGCAGCTTTGGGACAGGGGAAAACATTCAGTACTTC.

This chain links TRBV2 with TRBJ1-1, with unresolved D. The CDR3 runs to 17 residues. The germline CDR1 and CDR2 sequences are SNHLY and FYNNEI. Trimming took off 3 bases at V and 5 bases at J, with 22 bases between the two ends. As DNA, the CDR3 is TGTGCCAGCAGTGACTCGCCTCATCCGACCAGATTGACTGAAGCTTTCTTT. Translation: CASSDSPHPTRLTEAFF.